These 13 T cell receptor beta chains were sequenced from one sample in a study of shared clonotypes between healthy human individuals. In the naive CD8 group, cells lacked CD45RO and were positively selected for CCR7, so terminally differentiated effector memory CD45RA+ cells were left out. Generated by immunoSEQ multiplex PCR, the TCRdb table keeps only in-frame clones and is missing some. This sample has hundreds of thousands of clones, with roughly 92% found just once. Sequencing input: naive CD8+ T cells sorted from blood. These receptors were taken from a man aged 25-40 years in good health.

The chain carries TRBV5-1 and TRBJ1-1; possibly TRBD1 for D (6 bases). V gave up 1 base and J gave up 7 bases, with 14 bases separating them. This CDR3 spans 14 amino acids. Germline V gene data show CDR1 as SGHRS and CDR2 as YFSETQ. Here the CDR3 reads CASSLFPGADEAFF. DNA for the CDR3: TGCGCCAGCAGCTTGTTTCCGGGGGCGGATGAAGCTTTCTTT.

The chain couples TRBV27 to TRBJ1-1; no clear D. Trimming stripped 5 bases from V and 0 bases from J, with 10 bases between. Germline assignment: CDR1 MNHEY and CDR2 SMNVEV (reference sequence). The CDR3 covers 14 residues. As DNA, the CDR3 is TGTGCCAGCAGTATAGGGATTATGAACACTGAAGCTTTCTTT. This translates into CASSIGIMNTEAFF.

This chain uses TRBV29-1 with TRBJ2-1; 12 bases align to TRBD2. Germline-derived CDR1 and CDR2 are SQVTM and ANQGSEA. The CDR3 totals 20 residues. V lost 3 bases, J lost 0 bases, and 15 bases stayed unmatched. CDR3 coding DNA: TGCAGCGTTGAGGGGGACCTGACTAGCGGGAGCCGAAGCTCCTACAATGAGCAGTTCTTC. Amino acid sequence: CSVEGDLTSGSRSSYNEQFF.

This chain uses TRBV5-1 with TRBJ2-5; 8 bases line up with TRBD2. This CDR3 contains 15 residues. Germline V gene data show CDR1 as SGHRS and CDR2 as YFSETQ. The J segment lost 5 bases and the V segment lost 4 bases, leaving 10 bases of the junction unmatched. The CDR3 is CASSPPSGPRETQYF. CDR3 nucleotides: TGCGCCAGCAGCCCACCTAGCGGGCCTCGGGAGACCCAGTACTTC.

The V and J genes are TRBV5-6 and TRBJ2-5, with D possibly TRBD1 on 5 matching bases. The ends were cut back, 2 bases at V and 12 bases at J, with 11 bases in the middle. Germline CDR1 reads SGHDT; CDR2 reads YYEEEE. This CDR3 has 11 residues. CDR3 nucleotides: TGTGCCAGCAGCTTTGGACAAGATGAGTACTTC. This codes for CASSFGQDEYF.

This chain connects TRBV5-6 to TRBJ1-5; D not resolved. Germline-derived CDR1 and CDR2 are SGHDT and YYEEEE. The V gene lost 4 bases and the J gene lost 2 bases, with 10 bases spanning the gap. There are 14 residues in the CDR3. CDR3 bases: TGTGCCAGCAGCCCAATGGGCGGCAATCAGCCCCAGCATTTT. Translation gives CASSPMGGNQPQHF.

The chain is built from TRBV6-5 and TRBJ2-1, with 10 bases that match TRBD2. Per the germline V gene, CDR1 is MNHEY and CDR2 is SVGAGI. J gave up 9 bases and V 5 bases, and 7 bases lay outside the gene matches. The CDR3 length is 14 residues. CDR3 sequence (DNA): TGTGCCAGCAGTCCGAGCGGGAGGGAAGGTGAGCAGTTCTTC. Translating gives CASSPSGREGEQFF.

CDR3 sequence (DNA): TGTGCCAGCAGCCAACCGGGACCAGAGACCTACAATGAGCAGTTCTTC. As protein: CASSQPGPETYNEQFF. The chain combines TRBV14 with TRBJ2-1; D possibly uses TRBD1 or TRBD2 (5 bases each). The V gene's germline CDR1 is SGHDN and CDR2 FVKESK. Trimming removed 2 bases at V and 2 bases at J, with 13 bases between. The CDR3 totals 16 residues. Filled out from reference TRBV14 and TRBJ2-1, the complete variable domain reads EAGVTQFPSHSVIEKGQTVTLRCDPISGHDNLYWYRRVMGKEIKFLLHFVKESKQDESGMPNNRFLAERTGGTYSTLKVQPAELEDSGVYFCASSQPGPETYNEQFFGPGTRLTVL.

The rearrangement uses TRBV7-6 and TRBJ1-5; the D is unclear. The CDR3 consists of 17 residues. Germline CDR1 and CDR2: SGHVS and FNYEAQ. Trimming took 1 base from V and 0 from J, leaving 13 bases between them. CDR3 protein: CASSLGEDYYSNQPQHF. DNA of the CDR3: TGTGCCAGCAGCTTAGGCGAGGATTATTATAGCAATCAGCCCCAGCATTTT.

The chain is built from TRBV29-1 and TRBJ2-3, with TRBD2 matching 10 bases. V shed 6 bases, J shed 2 bases, and the junction held 8 bases outside the gene matches. The germline V gene encodes CDR1 SQVTM and CDR2 ANQGSEA. This CDR3 has 15 amino acids. In DNA, the CDR3 is TGCAGCGTCACTAGGACTAGCGGATACACAGATACGCAGTATTTT. Amino acid sequence: CSVTRTSGYTDTQYF.

This clone was counted once. The chain recombines TRBV23-1 with TRBJ2-1; no definite D call. TRBV23-1 is marked as an open reading frame, function uncertain. This CDR3 is built from 19 residues. V gave up 3 bases and J gave up 10 bases, with 31 bases separating them. The DNA for the CDR3 is TGCGCCAGCAGTCACTCACGTACGATTGGTACCCGAAACCCCTCCGAGCAGTTCTTC. The encoded protein is CASSHSRTIGTRNPSEQFF.

CDR3 nucleotide sequence: TGTGCCAGCAGCCCCCCTCCGGCCTCGTTTAACAATGAGCAGTTCTTC. Protein product: CASSPPPASFNNEQFF. The chain recombines TRBV7-9 with TRBJ2-1; no clear D. V lost 5 bases and J lost 5, with 19 bases in between. CDR1 is SEHNR and CDR2 is FQNEAQ in the germline V gene (reference sequence). The CDR3 covers 16 residues.

The chain carries TRBV29-1 and TRBJ2-7, with 12 bases fitting TRBD2. The germline V gene encodes CDR1 SQVTM and CDR2 ANQGSEA. Losses at the gene ends were 4 bases for V and 3 bases for J; bases not matched to a gene: 10. CDR3 size: 16 residues. The CDR3 loop reads CSVVYTSGRIGYEQYF. CDR3 DNA: TGCAGCGTTGTTTATACTAGCGGGAGGATAGGCTACGAGCAGTACTTC.